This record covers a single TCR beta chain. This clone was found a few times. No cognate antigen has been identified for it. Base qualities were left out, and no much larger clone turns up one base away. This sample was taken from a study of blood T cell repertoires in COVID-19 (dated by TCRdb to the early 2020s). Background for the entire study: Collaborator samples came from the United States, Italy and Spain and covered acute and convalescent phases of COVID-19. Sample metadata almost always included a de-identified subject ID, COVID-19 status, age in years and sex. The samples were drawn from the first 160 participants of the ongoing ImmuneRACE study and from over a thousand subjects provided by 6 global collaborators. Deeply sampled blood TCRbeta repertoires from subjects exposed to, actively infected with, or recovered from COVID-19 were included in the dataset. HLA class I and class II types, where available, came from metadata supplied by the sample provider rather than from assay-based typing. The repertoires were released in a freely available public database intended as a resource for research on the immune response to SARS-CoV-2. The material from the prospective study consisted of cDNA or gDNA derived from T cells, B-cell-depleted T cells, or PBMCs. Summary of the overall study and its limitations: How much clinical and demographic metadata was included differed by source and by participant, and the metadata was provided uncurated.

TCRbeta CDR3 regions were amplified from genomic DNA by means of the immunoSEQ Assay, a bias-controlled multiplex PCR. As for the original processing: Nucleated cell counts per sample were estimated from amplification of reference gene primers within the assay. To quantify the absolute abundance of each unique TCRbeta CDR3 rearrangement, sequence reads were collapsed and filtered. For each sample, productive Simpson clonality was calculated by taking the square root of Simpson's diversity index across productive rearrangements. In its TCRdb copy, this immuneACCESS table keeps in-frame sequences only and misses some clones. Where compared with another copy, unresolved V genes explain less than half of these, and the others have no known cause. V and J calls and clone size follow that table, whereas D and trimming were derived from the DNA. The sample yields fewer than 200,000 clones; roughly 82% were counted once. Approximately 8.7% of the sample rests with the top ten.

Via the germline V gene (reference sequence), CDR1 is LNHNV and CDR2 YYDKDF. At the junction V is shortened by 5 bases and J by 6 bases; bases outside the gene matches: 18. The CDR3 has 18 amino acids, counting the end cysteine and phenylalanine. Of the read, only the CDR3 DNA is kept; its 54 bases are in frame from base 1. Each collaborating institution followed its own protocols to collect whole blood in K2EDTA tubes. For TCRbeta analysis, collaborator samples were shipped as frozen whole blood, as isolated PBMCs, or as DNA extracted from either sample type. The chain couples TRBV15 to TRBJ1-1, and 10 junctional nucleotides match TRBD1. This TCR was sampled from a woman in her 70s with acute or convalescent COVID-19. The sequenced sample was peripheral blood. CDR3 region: CATSWGGQSRDRGAEAFF. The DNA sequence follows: TGTGCCACCAGCTGGGGCGGTCAAAGTCGGGACAGGGGAGCTGAAGCTTTCTTT.